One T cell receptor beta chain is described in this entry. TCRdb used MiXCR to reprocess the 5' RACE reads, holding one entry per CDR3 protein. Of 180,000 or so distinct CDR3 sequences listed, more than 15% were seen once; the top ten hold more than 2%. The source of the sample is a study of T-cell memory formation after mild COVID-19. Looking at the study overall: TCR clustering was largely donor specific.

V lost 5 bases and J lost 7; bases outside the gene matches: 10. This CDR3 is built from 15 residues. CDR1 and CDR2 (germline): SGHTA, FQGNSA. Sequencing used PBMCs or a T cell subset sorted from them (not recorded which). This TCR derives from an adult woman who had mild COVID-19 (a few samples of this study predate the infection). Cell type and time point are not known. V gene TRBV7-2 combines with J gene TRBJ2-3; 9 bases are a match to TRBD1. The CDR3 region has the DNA TGTGCCAGCAGCCGAGGGGACAGGGTAGGGAATACGCAGTATTTT. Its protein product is CASSRGDRVGNTQYF.